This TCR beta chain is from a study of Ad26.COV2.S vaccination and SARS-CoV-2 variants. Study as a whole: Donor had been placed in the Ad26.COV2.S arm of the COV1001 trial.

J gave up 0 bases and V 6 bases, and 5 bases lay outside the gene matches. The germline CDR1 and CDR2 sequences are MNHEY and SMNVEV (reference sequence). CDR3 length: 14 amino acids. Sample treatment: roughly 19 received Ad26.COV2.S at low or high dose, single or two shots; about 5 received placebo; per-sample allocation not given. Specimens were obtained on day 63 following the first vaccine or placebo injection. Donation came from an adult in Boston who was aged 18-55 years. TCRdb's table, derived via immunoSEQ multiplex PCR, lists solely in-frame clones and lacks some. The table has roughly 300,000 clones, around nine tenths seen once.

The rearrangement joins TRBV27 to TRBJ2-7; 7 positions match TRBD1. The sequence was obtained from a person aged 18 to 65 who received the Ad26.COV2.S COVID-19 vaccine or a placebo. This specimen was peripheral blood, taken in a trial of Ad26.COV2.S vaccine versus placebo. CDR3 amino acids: CASSPQGNSYEQYF. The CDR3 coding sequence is TGTGCCAGCAGCCCACAGGGGAACTCCTACGAGCAGTACTTC.